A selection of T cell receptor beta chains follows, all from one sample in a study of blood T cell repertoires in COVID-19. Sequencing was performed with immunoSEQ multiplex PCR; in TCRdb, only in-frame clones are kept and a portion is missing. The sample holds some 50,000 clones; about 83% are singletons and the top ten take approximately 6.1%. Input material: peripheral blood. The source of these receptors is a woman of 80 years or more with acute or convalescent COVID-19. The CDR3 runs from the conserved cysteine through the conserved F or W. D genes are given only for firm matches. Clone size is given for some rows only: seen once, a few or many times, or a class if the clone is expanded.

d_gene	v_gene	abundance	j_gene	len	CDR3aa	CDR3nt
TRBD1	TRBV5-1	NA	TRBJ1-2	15	CASSLTAGTEYGYTF	TGCGCCAGCAGCTTGACGGCCGGGACAGAGTATGGCTACACCTTC
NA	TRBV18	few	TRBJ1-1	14	CASHGGARNTEAFF	TGTGCCAGCCACGGGGGGGCACGGAACACTGAAGCTTTCTTT
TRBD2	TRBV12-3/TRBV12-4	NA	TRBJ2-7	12	CASRREYYEQYF	TGTGCCAGCAGGCGGGAGTACTACGAGCAGTACTTC
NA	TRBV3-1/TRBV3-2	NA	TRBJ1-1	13	CASSQVSATEAFF	TGTGCCAGCAGCCAAGTAAGCGCCACTGAAGCTTTCTTT
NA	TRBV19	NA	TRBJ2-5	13	CASKWANQETQYF	TGTGCCAGCAAGTGGGCGAACCAAGAGACCCAGTACTTC
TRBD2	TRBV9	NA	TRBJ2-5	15	CASSVSGRGDETQYF	TGTGCCAGCAGCGTTTCTGGACGGGGGGATGAGACCCAGTACTTC
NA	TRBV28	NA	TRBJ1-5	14	CASTRGGSNQPQHF	TGTGCCAGCACGAGAGGAGGTAGCAATCAGCCCCAGCATTTT
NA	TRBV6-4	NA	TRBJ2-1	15	CASSPVRSSYNEQFF	TGTGCCAGCAGTCCGGTTCGTAGCTCCTACAATGAGCAGTTCTTC
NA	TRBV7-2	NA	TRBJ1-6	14	CASSPGQYNSPLHF	TGTGCCAGCAGCCCCGGACAGTATAATTCACCCCTCCACTTT
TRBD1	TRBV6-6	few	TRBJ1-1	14	CASSYSTGSTEAFF	TGTGCCAGCAGTTACTCGACAGGGTCCACTGAAGCTTTCTTT
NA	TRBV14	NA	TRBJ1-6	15	CASSHGFRGNSPLHF	TGTGCCAGCAGCCATGGTTTCCGAGGGAATTCACCCCTCCACTTT
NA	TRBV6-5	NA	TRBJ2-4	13	CASRGSAKNIQYF	TGTGCTTCCCGGGGGAGCGCCAAAAACATTCAGTACTTC
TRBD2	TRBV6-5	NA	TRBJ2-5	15	CASSRRGVMQETQYF	TGTGCCAGCAGTCGACGGGGGGTTATGCAAGAGACCCAGTACTTC
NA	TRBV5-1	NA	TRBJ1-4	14	CASSLDGSNEKLFF	TGCGCCAGCAGCTTGGACGGGTCTAATGAAAAACTGTTTTTT
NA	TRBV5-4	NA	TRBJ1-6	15	CASSLDDSLGSPLHF	TGTGCCAGCAGCTTGGATGACAGTCTGGGATCACCCCTCCACTTT
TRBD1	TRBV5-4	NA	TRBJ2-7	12	CASSVTGSEQYF	TGTGCCAGCAGCGTGACAGGGTCCGAGCAGTACTTC
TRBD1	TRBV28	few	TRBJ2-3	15	CASSLSGTGTDTQYF	TGTGCCAGCAGTTTATCCGGGACAGGCACAGATACGCAGTATTTT
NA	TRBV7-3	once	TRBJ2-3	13	CASSTPRGDTQYF	TGTGCCAGCAGCACCCCTAGGGGGGATACGCAGTATTTT
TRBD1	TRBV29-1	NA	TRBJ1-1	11	CSVGQGRRAFF	TGCAGCGTAGGACAGGGCAGGCGAGCTTTCTTT
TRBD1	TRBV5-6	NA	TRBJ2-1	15	CASSPGTGFVNEQFF	TGTGCCAGCAGCCCAGGGACAGGGTTTGTGAATGAGCAGTTCTTC
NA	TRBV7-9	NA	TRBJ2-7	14	CASSLPPPPYEQYF	TGTGCCAGCAGCTTACCCCCCCCTCCCTACGAGCAGTACTTC
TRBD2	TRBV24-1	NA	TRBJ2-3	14	CATSDTNLRGGLYF	TGTGCCACCAGTGACACCAATCTACGGGGGGGGCTGTATTTT
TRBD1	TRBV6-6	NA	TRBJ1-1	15	CASSYFDRGNTEAFF	TGTGCCAGCAGTTACTTCGACAGGGGGAACACTGAAGCTTTCTTT